This T cell receptor beta chain came from a study of control samples from healthy donors and cancer patients. Using immunoSEQ multiplex PCR, the repertoire was profiled, and TCRdb retains in-frame clones only, with some absent. Among around 110,000 clones listed, 88% were seen once. The V end lost 4 bases, the J end lost 4 bases, and 10 bases lay between the germline ends. CDR3 length: 14 amino acids. The chain has TRBV23-1 and TRBJ2-2, with D unresolved. TRBV23-1 is treated as an ORF (open reading frame) with a function not yet certain. Specimen: blood. The receptor comes from a woman between 65 and 79 years old in good health. In DNA, the CDR3 is TGCGCCAGCAGTCTGAGGCAGTTCACCGGGGAGCTGTTTTTT. Its protein is CASSLRQFTGELFF.